This T cell receptor beta chain was recorded in a study of T cell repertoires in cytomegalovirus infection (dated by TCRdb to about 2019). Context from the whole study: Because public TCR beta signatures pointed to carriage of CMV infection together with the matching HLA type, the HLA type of each donor mattered for the analysis. General conclusions and limits of the study: The ex vivo response was dominated by HLA-C-restricted CMV-specific TCR beta clonotypes, which also provided the single most frequent clonotype in two of eight donors. Cumulative frequency of public TCR beta family members discriminated carriers of CMV infection plus the relevant HLA type in this cohort and an independent approximately 340-donor cohort.

As regards this clonotype: The antigen this receptor binds is unknown. No base-level quality is on record; no much larger clone is a single base apart.

Via the germline V gene, CDR1 is SGHAT and CDR2 FQNNGV. V and J are trimmed by 5 bases and 5 bases, and the gene matches miss 6 bases of the junction. Counted from cysteine to phenylalanine, this CDR3 has 14 amino acids. The entry retains the CDR3 DNA only, 42 bases that are in frame from base 1. Sequencing was performed on an Illumina HiSeq 1500. In TCRdb, the public reads were trimmed at Q25 with fastp and aligned with MiXCR, with productive beta chains retained. Each entry merges the rows of one CDR3 protein and shows their most common DNA and genes. The sample yields 740,000 or so distinct CDR3 sequences; approximately 40% were counted once. The biggest ten clones account for 2.8% of the sample.

The chain is assembled from TRBV11-2 and TRBJ1-1; 9 bases in between match TRBD1. Sequencing was carried out using PBMCs. This TCR derives from a human donor in good health (CMV status not recorded). Some clones in this sample may be carry-over from other donors' samples. The nucleotides read TGTGCCAGCAGCCAACAGGGGGCGCGGACTGAAGCTTTCTTT. Its amino acids are CASSQQGARTEAFF. The full variable domain, with segments outside the CDR3 supplied by the reference TRBV11-2 and TRBJ1-1 proteins, appears as EAGVAQSPRYKIIEKRQSVAFWCNPISGHATLYWYQQILGQGPKLLIQFQNNGVVDDSQLPKDRFSAERLKGVDSTLKIQPAKLEDSAVYLCASSQQGARTEAFFGQGTRLTVV.